Presented here are 4 T cell receptor beta chains from one specimen sequenced in a study. TCRdb reanalysed the RT-PCR reads using MiXCR and keeps one entry per CDR3 protein. The sample shows more than 600,000 distinct CDR3 sequences, approximately 14% of them seen only once. The material sequenced was memory CD4+ T cells from blood. These receptors were collected from a female donor in good health, serving as a healthy control.

V is TRBV27 and J is TRBJ1-1; D not resolved. Between the trimmed V and J ends, which lost 6 bases and 3 bases, there was a span of 11 bases. There are 13 residues in the CDR3. Germline values: CDR1 MNHEY, CDR2 SMNVEV (reference sequence). The CDR3 coding sequence is TGTGCCAGCAGCCAAGGGAAATACACTGAAGCTTTCTTT. Amino acids: CASSQGKYTEAFF.

This clonotype came up a few times. One base away lies a much larger clone, so this may be a sequencing read error. The chain couples TRBV11-1 to TRBJ1-1, with unresolved D. V gave up 2 bases and J gave up 1 base, with 5 bases separating them. Germline-derived CDR1 and CDR2 are SGHAT and FQDESV (reference sequence). CDR3 size: 13 residues. The CDR3 sequence is CASSLNENTEAFF. The CDR3 DNA sequence: TGTGCCAGCAGCTTAAACGAGAACACTGAAGCTTTCTTT.

In its sample, this clonotype was seen a few times. The chain uses TRBV18 and TRBJ2-5; possible D gene TRBD2, 5 bases. The CDR3 covers 15 residues. V was pared by 2 bases and J by 5 bases, with 15 bases between. Germline CDR1 KGHSH, CDR2 LQKENI. CDR3 in amino acids: CASSPRSASRETQYF. CDR3 nucleotides: TGTGCCAGCTCACCAAGGTCTGCTAGCCGGGAGACCCAGTACTTC.

This clonotype appeared a few times. The chain combines TRBV12-3 or TRBV12-4 with TRBJ1-5; a possible D gene is TRBD1 (5 bases). Between the trimmed V and J ends, which lost 1 base and 3 bases, there was a span of 13 bases. This CDR3 is built from 16 residues. The CDR3 sequence is CASSLGGPTNNQPQHF. In nucleotides, the CDR3 is TGTGCCAGCAGTTTAGGGGGACCCACTAACAATCAGCCCCAGCATTTT.